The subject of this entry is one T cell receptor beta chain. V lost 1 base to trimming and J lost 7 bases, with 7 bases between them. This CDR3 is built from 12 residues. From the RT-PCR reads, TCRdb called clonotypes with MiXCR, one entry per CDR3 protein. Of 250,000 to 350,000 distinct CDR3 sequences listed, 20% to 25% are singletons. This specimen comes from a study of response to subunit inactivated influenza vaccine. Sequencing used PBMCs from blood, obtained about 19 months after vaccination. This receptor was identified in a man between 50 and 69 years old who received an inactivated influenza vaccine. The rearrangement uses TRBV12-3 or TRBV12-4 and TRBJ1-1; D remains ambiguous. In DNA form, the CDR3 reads TGTGCCAGCAGTTTAGGGTGGAGTGAAGCTTTCTTT. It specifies CASSLGWSEAFF.